The T cell receptor beta chain under discussion was sequenced for a study of memory CD4+ T cells and cytomegalovirus serostatus. For the study at large: Of the healthy Belgian adults, 9 were CMV seropositive and fewer than 30 seronegative. Study-level results: CD4+ memory repertoires contained about 40% of the roughly 150 reported CMV TCRbeta sequences. CMV serostatus prediction reached median AUC approximately 0.95, or 0.91 with US-trained model.

Single viable CD3+CD4+CD8-CD45RO+ cells were sorted as the memory CD4+ T cells. Serum IgG to CMV pp150, pp28, p38 and p52 defined serostatus. The data were produced by immunoSEQ multiplex PCR, yet TCRdb's version contains in-frame clones alone and is incomplete. Among tens of thousands of clones listed, around 79% were seen once. This clone appeared a single time. Its matching antigen is unknown. The TCR comes from an adult in good health and CMV-seronegative. Sequences were obtained from memory CD4+ T cells from blood.

CDR3 sequence (DNA): TGTGCTAGTGGCCACTATACACTTAACACTGAAGCTTTCTTT. Amino acids: CASGHYTLNTEAFF. The gene calls are TRBV12-5 and TRBJ1-1; D call uncertain. The CDR3 loop spans 14 amino acids. Deletions cut 6 bases from V and 2 bases from J, with 13 bases between. Germline-derived CDR1 and CDR2 are LGHNT and FRNRAP.